The 19 T cell receptor beta chains given below trace back to one sample, sequenced in a study of T cells after yellow fever vaccination (dated by TCRdb to the late 2010s). The method behind the library was 5' RACE. Sequencing was carried out with an Illumina NovaSeq 6000. Using fastp at Q25 and MiXCR, TCRdb reprocessed the public reads and kept productive beta chains. Duplicate CDR3 protein sequences are folded into a single record with the most common DNA and genes. Counted in this sample were fewer than 350,000 distinct CDR3 sequences; around 3.6% of them appeared once. The top ten hold about 25% of the sample. The treatment or condition label, read with the paper, signifies: live attenuated yellow fever vaccine strain. Here the sequenced sample was PBMCs, taken on the day of the yellow fever booster vaccination. Receptors originate from a man aged 18 to 30 who received the YFV17D yellow fever vaccine.

This clonotype was counted a few times. The chain couples TRBV20-1 to TRBJ1-4, with D possibly being TRBD1 (5 bases). In germline, CDR1 is DFQATT, CDR2 SNEGSKA (reference sequence). The CDR3 runs 14 residues. Deletions cut 3 bases from V and 0 bases from J, with 8 bases between. CDR3 nucleotide sequence: TGCAGTGCTAGGGAGACAGCAACTAATGAAAAACTGTTTTTT. Amino acid sequence: CSARETATNEKLFF.

This clonotype was picked up many times. The chain employs TRBV7-8 and TRBJ2-5; 9 bases agree with TRBD1. The CDR3 totals 15 residues. After removal of 1 base from V and 2 bases from J, the junction contained 2 bases not matched to a gene. CDR1 is SGHVS and CDR2 is FQNEAQ in the germline V gene. The CDR3 loop reads CASSLGDREQETQYF. CDR3 bases: TGTGCCAGCAGCTTAGGGGACAGGGAACAAGAGACCCAGTACTTC.

This clonotype has ten or more counts. The rearrangement links TRBV4-1 to TRBJ2-2; maybe TRBD1 (6 bases). The CDR3 spans 16 residues. V was clipped by 0 bases and J by 7 bases, with 15 bases between them. Germline CDR1 MGHRA, CDR2 YSYEKL. CDR3 loop: CASSQDAWGRGGELFF. The CDR3, as DNA: TGCGCCAGCAGCCAAGATGCTTGGGGGCGCGGCGGGGAGCTGTTTTTT.

This clonotype was picked up many times. V is TRBV11-2 and J is TRBJ2-3; D is unclear. The length of the CDR3 is 15 residues. V lost 2 bases to trimming and J lost 0 bases, with 9 bases between them. CDR1 is SGHAT, CDR2 FQNNGV, per germline. In nucleotides, the CDR3 is TGTGCCAGCAGCTTAAGTGGTAGGAGCACAGATACGCAGTATTTT. Translated: CASSLSGRSTDTQYF.

This clonotype was observed at least ten times. This chain links TRBV6-5 with TRBJ2-4; tentative D call: TRBD1 (6 bases). CDR1 MNHEY and CDR2 SVGAGI come from the germline V gene. The CDR3 length is 16 residues. With 0 bases removed from V and 3 bases from J, the gap between germline ends came to 12 bases. The CDR3 nucleotides read TGTGCCAGCAGTTACTCCTCGGACAGCAGCAAAAACATTCAGTACTTC. Translating gives CASSYSSDSSKNIQYF.

There are many counts of this clonotype. The chain links TRBV12-3 or TRBV12-4 to TRBJ2-5; D not certain. This CDR3 spans 13 amino acids. V gave up 3 bases and J gave up 7 bases, with 12 bases separating them. The CDR3 loop reads CASSLNLDGTQYF. CDR3 in DNA: TGTGCCAGCAGTTTGAATCTAGATGGGACCCAGTACTTC.

This clonotype was detected many times. The chain couples TRBV7-2 to TRBJ2-1, with 9 bases aligning to TRBD1. Germline values: CDR1 SGHTA, CDR2 FQGNSA. The trim removed 5 bases at V and 2 bases at J, leaving 4 bases unmatched. This CDR3 region has 15 residues. CDR3 sequence (DNA): TGTGCCAGCAGCGTCGGACAGGGGCCCTACAATGAGCAGTTCTTC. Protein: CASSVGQGPYNEQFF.

This clonotype occurred many times. CDR3 sequence: CASRTPSGGIDGELFF. The CDR3 DNA is TGTGCCAGCAGAACTCCTAGCGGGGGGATTGACGGGGAGCTGTTTTTT. The V call is TRBV27, the J call TRBJ2-2; 11 positions agree with TRBD2. The CDR3 is 16 residues long. Trimming took 6 bases from V and 7 from J; bases not matched to a gene: 10. Germline CDR1 is MNHEY and CDR2 is SMNVEV (reference sequence).

In its sample, this clonotype was seen many times. The CDR3 reads CAISDISGGSYNEQFF. DNA for the CDR3: TGTGCCATCAGTGATATTAGCGGGGGGTCTTACAATGAGCAGTTCTTC. The chain has TRBV10-3 and TRBJ2-1, with 10 bases lining up with TRBD2. The CDR3 has 16 amino acids. Germline CDR1 and CDR2: ENHRY and SYGVKD. V lost 3 bases and J lost 4; bases outside the gene matches: 6.

The chain uses TRBV15 and TRBJ2-2, with D unresolved. The length of the CDR3 is 13 residues. CDR1 is LNHNV, CDR2 YYDKDF, per germline (reference sequence). Trimming cost V 1 base and J 6 bases, with 6 bases left between them. The CDR3 loop reads CATSRGGPGELFF. CDR3 coding DNA: TGTGCCACCAGCAGAGGGGGTCCCGGGGAGCTGTTTTTT.

The genes are TRBV12-3 or TRBV12-4 and TRBJ1-6, with 7 bases lining up with TRBD1. V gave up 5 bases and J gave up 10 bases; unmatched junction bases: 5. The CDR3 loop spans 13 amino acids. In DNA form, the CDR3 reads TGTGCCAGCAGTAAGACAGGGAACTCACCCCTCCACTTT. Protein: CASSKTGNSPLHF.

In its sample, this clonotype was seen a few times. The V call is TRBV4-3, the J call TRBJ2-1; D unresolved. CDR3 length: 14 residues. Germline CDR1 LGHNA, CDR2 YSLEER. V lost 0 bases, J lost 6 bases, and 9 bases lay in between. CDR3 bases: TGCGCCAGCAGCCAAGAGGCACTCTCCAATGAGCAGTTCTTC. This translates into CASSQEALSNEQFF.

This clonotype occurred many times. The chain recombines TRBV27 with TRBJ2-7; D gene unclear. With 5 bases removed from V and 0 bases from J, the gap between germline ends came to 8 bases. Germline CDR1 is MNHEY and CDR2 is SMNVEV (reference sequence). The CDR3 sequence is 13 residues long. This chain's CDR3 is CASSDRSSYEQYF. The CDR3 nucleotides are TGTGCCAGCAGTGACCGGAGCTCCTACGAGCAGTACTTC.

This clonotype came up many times. J is TRBJ2-1 and V is TRBV7-8, with TRBD2 matching 8 bases. The CDR3 sequence is 14 residues long. Germline V gene lookup returns CDR1 SGHVS and CDR2 FQNEAQ. The V and J ends lost 3 bases and 10 bases, in that order; junction bases with no gene match: 8. The chain's CDR3 is CASSFRGGLTEQFF. In nucleotides, the CDR3 is TGTGCCAGCAGCTTCCGGGGGGGCCTTACCGAGCAGTTCTTC.

This clonotype was observed at least ten times. The rearrangement joins TRBV12-3 or TRBV12-4 to TRBJ2-7; perhaps TRBD2 as D (5 bases). V dropped 5 bases and J dropped 5 bases, with 19 bases sitting between them. CDR3 length equals 15 residues. As DNA, the CDR3 is TGTGCCAGCAGTACCAACCGGAGGCAGGTCGACGAGCAGTACTTC. It codes for CASSTNRRQVDEQYF.

A few counts support this clonotype. The V call is TRBV6-1, the J call TRBJ1-1; no definite D call. Germline V gene lookup returns CDR1 MNHNS and CDR2 SASEGT. The CDR3 is made up of 13 amino acids. V lost 3 bases to trimming and J lost 7 bases, with 12 bases between them. CDR3 sequence: CASSDGWNVEAFF. The CDR3 DNA reads TGTGCCAGCAGTGACGGGTGGAATGTTGAAGCTTTCTTT.

J is TRBJ1-5 and V is TRBV6-2 or TRBV6-3; 7 bases map to TRBD1. The trim removed 5 bases at V and 4 bases at J, leaving 5 bases unmatched. The V gene's germline CDR1 is MNHEY and CDR2 SVGEGT. The CDR3 is 14 amino acids. CDR3 coding DNA: TGTGCCAGCAGTGACAGGGACCTTAATCAGCCCCAGCATTTT. The encoded protein is CASSDRDLNQPQHF.

The V gene is TRBV7-2, the J gene TRBJ2-5; possible D gene TRBD1, 5 bases. V was trimmed by 5 bases and J by 2 bases, leaving 15 bases between them. The CDR3 is 15 amino acids. The germline CDR1 and CDR2 sequences are SGHTA and FQGNSA. This CDR3 reads CASSPWTFEQETQYF. In nucleotides, the CDR3 is TGTGCCAGCAGCCCTTGGACATTTGAACAAGAGACCCAGTACTTC.

This clonotype was counted between two and nine times. The chain uses TRBV12-5 and TRBJ1-1; D ambiguous. V was cut by 0 bases and J by 5 bases, with 7 bases left in between. The CDR3 has 13 amino acids. CDR1 LGHNT and CDR2 FRNRAP come from the germline V gene. CDR3 coding DNA: TGTGCTAGTGGTTTGGTAGCAGCGACTGAAGCTTTCTTT. It encodes CASGLVAATEAFF.